The 7 T cell receptor beta chains given below trace back to one sample, sequenced in a study of T cell responses to AZD1222 COVID-19 vaccine. Method: immunoSEQ multiplex PCR; TCRdb's copy keeps in-frame clones and lacks some. The table shows about 100,000 clones, with 87% occurring only once. Sequencing used peripheral blood, obtained on day 0 of AZD1222 vaccination. These receptors all stem from an adult in good health.

The CDR3 region has the DNA TGTGCCAGCAGCTCCGGGAACAGGGAGTTTGGAACAGATACGCAGTATTTT. Amino acids: CASSSGNREFGTDTQYF. V usage is TRBV7-2 and J usage is TRBJ2-3, with a possible D match to TRBD1 (6 bases). Trimming removed 4 bases from V and 3 bases from J, with 20 bases in between. The CDR3 spans 17 residues. Germline V gives CDR1 SGHTA, CDR2 FQGNSA. The full variable domain, its missing parts supplied by reference TRBV7-2 and TRBJ2-3, is GAGVSQSPSNKVTEKGKDVELRCDPISGHTALYWYRQSLGQGLEFLIYFQGNSAPDKSGLPSDRFSAERTGGSVSTLTIQRTQQEDSAVYLCASSSGNREFGTDTQYFGPGTRLTVL.

The V call is TRBV4-1, the J call TRBJ2-3; D gene uncertain. The CDR3 totals 11 residues. V lost 4 bases and J lost 7, with 6 bases in between. Germline loops: CDR1 MGHRA, CDR2 YSYEKL. Here the CDR3 reads CASSRANTQYF. DNA for the CDR3: TGCGCCAGCAGCCGCGCAAATACGCAGTATTTT.

This sequence joins TRBV2 and TRBJ2-5; no clear D. There are 11 residues in the CDR3. In germline, CDR1 is SNHLY, CDR2 FYNNEI. V was cut by 8 bases and J by 4 bases, with 8 bases left in between. CDR3 in amino acids: CASWYRETQYF. DNA for the CDR3: TGTGCCAGCTGGTATCGAGAGACCCAGTACTTC.

This sequence joins TRBV29-1 and TRBJ2-1, with 7 bases aligning to TRBD2. CDR3 size: 12 residues. The germline V gene has CDR1 SQVTM and CDR2 ANQGSEA. J gave up 7 bases and V 4 bases, and 4 bases lay outside the gene matches. CDR3 coding DNA: TGCAGCGTTGGAGCTAGCGGAAATGAGCAGTTCTTC. Amino acid sequence: CSVGASGNEQFF.

The chain couples TRBV7-2 to TRBJ2-5, with D possibly TRBD1 on 7 matching bases. Germline V lookup: CDR1 SGHTA, CDR2 FQGNSA. The CDR3 sequence is 15 residues long. Trimming removed 2 bases at V and 1 base at J, with 11 bases between. This chain's CDR3 is CASSLTQGGQETQYF. In DNA form, the CDR3 reads TGTGCCAGCAGCTTAACCCAGGGGGGCCAAGAGACCCAGTACTTC.

The chain has TRBV19 and TRBJ1-1, with unresolved D. The CDR3 contains 14 residues. Trimming cost V 7 bases and J 1 base, with 13 bases left between them. The germline V gene has CDR1 LNHDA and CDR2 SQIVND (reference sequence). Written as DNA, the CDR3 is TGTGCCAGTACCAAGTGGGCGGAGAACACTGAAGCTTTCTTT. It is translated as CASTKWAENTEAFF.

The V and J genes are TRBV11-2 and TRBJ2-3, with 7 positions matching TRBD2. Germline assignment: CDR1 SGHAT and CDR2 FQNNGV. J gave up 4 bases and V 8 bases, and 6 bases lay outside the gene matches. The CDR3 consists of 13 residues. The CDR3 DNA reads as TGTGCCAGCGCCGGGGGGAGGGCAGATACGCAGTATTTT. Translating gives CASAGGRADTQYF.